This record looks at one T cell receptor beta chain sequence and its context. The antigen remains unidentified. This entry is derived from a study of T cell responses to AZD1222 COVID-19 vaccine. Study-wide results and limits: The donors showed a predominance of white British ancestry and of females, with possible underestimation of clonal diversity. Repertoires were obtained solely post-peak T cell response. At baseline, seropositivity was found in only a handful of AZD1222 recipients. Spike-specific TCR breadth rose after two AZD1222 doses, and depth rose as well.

TCRdb's table, derived via immunoSEQ multiplex PCR, lists solely in-frame clones and lacks some. The data show 130,000 to 150,000 clones, with less than 95% seen just once and approximately 3% held by the top ten. CDR1 and CDR2 from the germline V gene are PRHDT and FYEKMQ (reference sequence). V was trimmed by 3 bases and J by 2 bases, leaving 14 bases between them. The CDR3 totals 16 residues. The sequence was obtained from an adult in good health. V and J are TRBV13 and TRBJ2-1; perhaps TRBD2 as D (5 bases). Here the sequenced sample was peripheral blood, taken on day 0 of AZD1222 vaccination. CDR3 DNA sequence: TGTGCCAGCAGCTTTGGTGTGGGAGTTACCTACAATGAGCAGTTCTTC. This gives the protein CASSFGVGVTYNEQFF.